Listed here are 21 T cell receptor beta chains from one sample, sequenced in a study of control samples from healthy donors and cancer patients. Libraries were prepared by immunoSEQ multiplex PCR; TCRdb keeps only in-frame clonotypes and omits some of them. The sample shows approximately 190,000 clones, about nine tenths of them seen only once. The sequencing sample was made of blood. The receptors stem from a man younger than 40 in good health.

The chain joins TRBV5-5 to TRBJ1-3; no clear D gene. This CDR3 is built from 14 residues. The germline V gene encodes CDR1 SGHKS and CDR2 YYEKEE (reference sequence). V dropped 0 bases and J dropped 5 bases, with 9 bases sitting between them. The CDR3 protein is CASSLVSGRNTIYF. CDR3 DNA: TGTGCCAGCAGCTTGGTGTCCGGGAGAAACACCATATATTTT.

The chain couples TRBV6-1 to TRBJ2-3, with D perhaps matching TRBD1 or TRBD2 (5 bases each). The CDR3 spans 18 residues. V was trimmed by 2 bases and J by 0 bases, leaving 18 bases between them. Germline V gene lookup returns CDR1 MNHNS and CDR2 SASEGT. For the CDR3, the DNA is TGTGCCAGCAGTGAACGAAGGGGTAGCGACCCTAGCACAGATACGCAGTATTTT. It codes for CASSERRGSDPSTDTQYF.

This chain links TRBV30 with TRBJ1-2; D may be TRBD1 (6 bases). The V gene's germline CDR1 is GTSNPN and CDR2 SVGIG (reference sequence). CDR3 size: 11 residues. V was clipped by 7 bases and J by 9 bases, with 15 bases between them. The CDR3 here is CAYTGPGSYTF. Here the CDR3 DNA reads TGTGCCTACACAGGGCCGGGGAGCTACACCTTC.

The chain recombines TRBV30 with TRBJ1-4; unclear D gene. Looked up from germline, CDR1 is GTSNPN and CDR2 is SVGIG (reference sequence). The CDR3 consists of 14 residues. Trimming left V 2 bases short and J 0 bases short, with 7 bases between. The CDR3 here is CAWSRPSTNEKLFF. In DNA, the CDR3 is TGTGCCTGGAGTCGACCTTCAACTAATGAAAAACTGTTTTTT.

The rearrangement uses TRBV18 and TRBJ2-3; unclear D gene. V was pared by 3 bases and J by 3 bases, with 7 bases between. This CDR3 spans 13 amino acids. CDR1 is KGHSH, CDR2 LQKENI, per germline. Here the CDR3 reads CASSPGLTDTQYF. For the CDR3, the DNA is TGTGCCAGCTCACCGGGCCTTACAGATACGCAGTATTTT.

This clone was counted only a few times. The chain carries TRBV7-9 and TRBJ1-4; 7 bases are a match to TRBD1. The CDR3 is 14 amino acids. CDR1 and CDR2 (germline): SEHNR, FQNEAQ (reference sequence). Unmatched junction bases numbered 6, after V lost 5 bases and J lost 6 bases. The CDR3 nucleotides read TGTGCCAGCAGCCAGAGACAGGGATATGAAAAACTGTTTTTT. It encodes CASSQRQGYEKLFF.

V gene TRBV9 combines with J gene TRBJ1-6; D call uncertain. Germline loops: CDR1 SGDLS, CDR2 YYNGEE. The CDR3 runs to 15 residues. Trimming shortened V by 0 bases and J by 5 bases, and 9 bases separated the two germline ends. For the CDR3, the DNA is TGTGCCAGCAGCGTAGGTGATGTACATAATTCACCCCTCCACTTT. Translation gives CASSVGDVHNSPLHF.

The rearrangement links TRBV5-6 to TRBJ1-6; D unresolved. Trimming removed 0 bases at V and 10 bases at J, with 8 bases between. The germline V gene has CDR1 SGHDT and CDR2 YYEEEE. This CDR3 contains 13 residues. CDR3 nucleotide sequence: TGTGCCAGCAGCTTGGCCGCGGGGTCACCCCTCCACTTT. Protein: CASSLAAGSPLHF.

This CDR3 reads CASSQDPGTEAFF. The CDR3 bases are TGTGCCAGCAGCCAAGATCCGGGCACTGAAGCTTTCTTT. The chain recombines TRBV14 with TRBJ1-1; D not resolved. The CDR3 extends over 13 amino acids. Germline V lookup: CDR1 SGHDN, CDR2 FVKESK. V dropped 0 bases and J dropped 4 bases, with 6 bases sitting between them.

The V gene is TRBV14, the J gene TRBJ1-2; perhaps TRBD1 as D (6 bases). CDR3 size: 14 residues. The germline V gene has CDR1 SGHDN and CDR2 FVKESK. Trimming left V 3 bases short and J 2 bases short, with 10 bases between. The CDR3 DNA reads TGTGCCAGCAGCCACAACGGGGGCAACTATGGCTACACCTTC. Translation: CASSHNGGNYGYTF.

The J gene is TRBJ2-3, the V gene TRBV15; 9 nucleotides match TRBD1. With 0 bases clipped from V and 4 bases from J, the junction kept 14 bases outside the gene matches. Germline-derived CDR1 and CDR2 are LNHNV and YYDKDF (reference sequence). CDR3 length equals 19 residues. DNA of the CDR3: TGTGCCACCAGCAGAGAAGGTGATCGGACAGGGGTGTACGCAGATACGCAGTATTTT. As protein: CATSREGDRTGVYADTQYF.

The chain uses TRBV29-1 and TRBJ2-1; 12 positions match TRBD1. The CDR3 consists of 19 residues. Germline V CDR1 and CDR2: SQVTM, ANQGSEA. The J segment lost 4 bases and the V segment lost 6 bases, leaving 19 bases of the junction unmatched. CDR3 sequence: CSVGGSGTGGSGYYNEQFF. CDR3 coding DNA: TGCAGCGTCGGGGGTTCCGGGACAGGGGGCAGTGGGTATTACAATGAGCAGTTCTTC.

This clone was detected only once. The gene calls are TRBV6-5 and TRBJ1-5; D unclear. Germline CDR1 and CDR2: MNHEY and SVGAGI. The CDR3 is 13 amino acids. V shed 6 bases and J shed 2 bases, with 8 bases lying between them. The CDR3: CASRVDGNQPQHF. CDR3 DNA sequence: TGTGCCAGCAGGGTGGATGGCAATCAGCCCCAGCATTTT.

This chain connects TRBV30 to TRBJ2-2; 8 nucleotides match TRBD1. There are 11 residues in the CDR3. Germline V lookup: CDR1 GTSNPN, CDR2 SVGIG (reference sequence). The CDR3 here is CGTGGPGELFF. CDR3 coding DNA: TGTGGTACAGGGGGACCCGGGGAGCTGTTTTTT.

This chain uses TRBV27 with TRBJ1-2, with D hard to call. The CDR3 extends over 13 amino acids. V lost 5 bases, J lost 1 base, and 8 bases lay in between. Germline assignment: CDR1 MNHEY and CDR2 SMNVEV (reference sequence). The CDR3 DNA reads as TGTGCCAGCAGTCTCTACAGTAACTATGGCTACACCTTC. It encodes CASSLYSNYGYTF.

The V gene is TRBV5-6, the J gene TRBJ1-1; D not resolved. Per germline, CDR1 SGHDT and CDR2 YYEEEE. CDR3 size: 15 residues. V was shortened by 5 bases and J by 5 bases, with 19 bases between the two germline ends. The CDR3 nucleotides are TGTGCCAGCAGTCCTACCGACACGTTCGGTACTGAAGCTTTCTTT. As protein: CASSPTDTFGTEAFF.

The chain links TRBV5-6 to TRBJ2-2, with TRBD1 as a possible D gene (5 bases). Germline CDR1 is SGHDT and CDR2 is YYEEEE. The CDR3 covers 14 residues. V was pared by 7 bases and J by 1 base, with 11 bases between. The CDR3 sequence is CASSRTRNTGELFF. The CDR3 DNA reads TGTGCCAGCTCACGGACAAGGAACACCGGGGAGCTGTTTTTT. Filled out from reference TRBV5-6 and TRBJ2-2, the complete variable domain reads DAGVTQSPTHLIKTRGQQVTLRCSPKSGHDTVSWYQQALGQGPQFIFQYYEEEERQRGNFPDRFSGHQFPNYSSELNVNALLLGDSALYLCASSRTRNTGELFFGEGSRLTVL.

The table lists this clone with a few counts. The CDR3: CASSIQGSQPQHF. DNA of the CDR3: TGTGCCAGTAGTATTCAGGGGAGTCAGCCCCAGCATTTT. The V and J genes are TRBV19 and TRBJ1-5; possibly TRBD1 for D (6 bases). V was cut by 3 bases and J by 6 bases, with 9 bases left in between. From germline, CDR1 is LNHDA and CDR2 SQIVND (reference sequence). The CDR3 extends over 13 amino acids. Full variable domain (missing parts from reference TRBV19 and TRBJ1-5): DGGITQSPKYLFRKEGQNVTLSCEQNLNHDAMYWYRQDPGQGLRLIYYSQIVNDFQKGDIAEGYSVSREKKESFPLTVTSAQKNPTAFYLCASSIQGSQPQHFGDGTRLSIL.

This chain joins TRBV10-1 and TRBJ2-3; 9 bases are a match to TRBD2. Germline V gene lookup returns CDR1 WNHNN and CDR2 SYGVQD (reference sequence). The CDR3 sequence is 17 residues long. The V and J ends lost 3 bases and 2 bases, in that order; junction bases with no gene match: 9. The CDR3 is CASSDQSGGLTTDTQYF. CDR3 bases: TGCGCCAGCAGTGACCAGAGCGGGGGGCTAACCACAGATACGCAGTATTTT.

The chain recombines TRBV5-5 with TRBJ2-7; 7 positions agree with TRBD1. The CDR3 is made up of 14 amino acids. Germline CDR1 reads SGHKS; CDR2 reads YYEKEE (reference sequence). J lost 0 bases, V lost 2 bases, and 2 bases had no gene match. The CDR3 region has the DNA TGTGCCAGCAGCTTAGGGACAGCCTCCTACGAGCAGTACTTC. Translated: CASSLGTASYEQYF.

CDR3 sequence reads: CASRQGFTEAFF. Written as DNA, the CDR3 is TGTGCCAGCAGGCAGGGGTTTACTGAAGCTTTCTTT. The chain combines TRBV12-3 or TRBV12-4 with TRBJ1-1, with D possibly TRBD1 on 6 matching bases. V shed 6 bases and J shed 5 bases, with 10 bases lying between them. This CDR3 spans 12 amino acids.